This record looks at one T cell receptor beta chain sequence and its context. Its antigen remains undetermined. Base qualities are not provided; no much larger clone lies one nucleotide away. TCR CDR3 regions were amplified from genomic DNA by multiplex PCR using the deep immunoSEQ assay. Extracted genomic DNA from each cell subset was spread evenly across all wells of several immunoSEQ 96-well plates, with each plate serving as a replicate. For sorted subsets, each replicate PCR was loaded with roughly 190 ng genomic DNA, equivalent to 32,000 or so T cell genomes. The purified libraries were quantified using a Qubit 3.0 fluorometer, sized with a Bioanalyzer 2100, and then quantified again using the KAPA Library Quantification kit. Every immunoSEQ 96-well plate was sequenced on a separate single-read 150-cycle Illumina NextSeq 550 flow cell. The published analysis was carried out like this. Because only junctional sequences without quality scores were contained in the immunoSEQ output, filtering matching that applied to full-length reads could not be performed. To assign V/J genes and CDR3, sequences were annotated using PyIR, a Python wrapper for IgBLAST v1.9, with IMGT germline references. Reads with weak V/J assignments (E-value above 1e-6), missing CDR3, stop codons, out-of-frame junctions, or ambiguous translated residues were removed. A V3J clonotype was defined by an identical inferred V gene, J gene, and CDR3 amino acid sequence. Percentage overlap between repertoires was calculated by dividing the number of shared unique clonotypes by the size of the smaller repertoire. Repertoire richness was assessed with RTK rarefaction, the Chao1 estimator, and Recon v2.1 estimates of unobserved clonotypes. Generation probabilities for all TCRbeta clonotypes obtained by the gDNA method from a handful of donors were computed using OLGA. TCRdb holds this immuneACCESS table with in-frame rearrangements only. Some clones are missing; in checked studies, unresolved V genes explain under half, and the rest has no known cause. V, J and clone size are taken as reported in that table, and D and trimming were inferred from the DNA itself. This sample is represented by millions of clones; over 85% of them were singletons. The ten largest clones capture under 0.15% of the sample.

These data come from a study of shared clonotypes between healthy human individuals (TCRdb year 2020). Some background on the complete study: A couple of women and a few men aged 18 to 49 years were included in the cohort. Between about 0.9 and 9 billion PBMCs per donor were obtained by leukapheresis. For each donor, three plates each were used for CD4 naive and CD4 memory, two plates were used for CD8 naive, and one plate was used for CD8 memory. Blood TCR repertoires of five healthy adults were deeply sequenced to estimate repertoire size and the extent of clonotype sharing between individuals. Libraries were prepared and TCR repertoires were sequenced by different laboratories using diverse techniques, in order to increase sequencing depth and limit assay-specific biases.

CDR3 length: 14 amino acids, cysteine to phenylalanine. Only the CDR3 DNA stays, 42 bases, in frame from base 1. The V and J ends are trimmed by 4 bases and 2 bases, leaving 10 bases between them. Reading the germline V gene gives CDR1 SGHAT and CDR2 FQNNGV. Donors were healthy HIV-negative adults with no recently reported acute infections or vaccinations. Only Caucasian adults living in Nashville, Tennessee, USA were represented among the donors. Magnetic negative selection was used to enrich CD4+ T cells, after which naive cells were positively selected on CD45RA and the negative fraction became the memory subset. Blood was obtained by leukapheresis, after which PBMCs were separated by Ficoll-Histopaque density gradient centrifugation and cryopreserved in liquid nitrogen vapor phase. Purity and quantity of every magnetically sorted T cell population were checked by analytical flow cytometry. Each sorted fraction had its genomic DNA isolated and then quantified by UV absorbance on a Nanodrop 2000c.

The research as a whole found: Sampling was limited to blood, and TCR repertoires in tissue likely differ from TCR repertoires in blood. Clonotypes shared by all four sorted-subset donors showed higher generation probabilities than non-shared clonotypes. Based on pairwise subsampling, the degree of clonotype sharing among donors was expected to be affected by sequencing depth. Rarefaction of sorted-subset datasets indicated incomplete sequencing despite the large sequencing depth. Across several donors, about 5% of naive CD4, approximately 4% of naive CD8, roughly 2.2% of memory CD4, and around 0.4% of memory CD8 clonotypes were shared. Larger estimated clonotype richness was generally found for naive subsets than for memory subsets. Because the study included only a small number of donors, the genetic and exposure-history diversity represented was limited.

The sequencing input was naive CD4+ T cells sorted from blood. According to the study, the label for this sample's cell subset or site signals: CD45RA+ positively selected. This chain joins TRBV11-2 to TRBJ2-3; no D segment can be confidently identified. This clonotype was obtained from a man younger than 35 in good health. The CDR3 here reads CASSWGTTTDTQYF. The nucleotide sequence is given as TGTGCCAGCAGCTGGGGAACAACCACAGATACGCAGTATTTT.